This TCR beta chain originates from a study of blood T cells in healthy people across ages. Study-wide findings and caveats: Diversity was estimated from one million T cells, and these estimates were considered underestimates.

Staff drew ten milliliters of peripheral blood from each donor. Worth noting for this clonotype: The antigen remains undetermined.

V was pared by 8 bases and J by 8 bases, with 16 bases between. The CDR3 is made up of 12 amino acids. Germline CDR1 GTSNPN, CDR2 SVGIG (reference sequence). Combining a sample-barcoded 5' primer with a J-beta primer mix, a second PCR ran for roughly 6 to 11 cycles. Every sample returned 3 million or more CDR3-containing paired-end reads. MiXCR, applied by TCRdb to the 5' RACE reads, yields one record per CDR3 protein. This table holds about 1.1 million distinct CDR3 sequences, 35% to 40% found once. Sequenced sample: blood. This receptor was taken from a man younger than 35 in good health. J is TRBJ2-1 and V is TRBV30, with D perhaps matching TRBD1 (6 bases). The CDR3 DNA follows: TGTGCCGGCGATCCAGGGGCCGATGAGCAGTTCTTC. Encoded protein: CAGDPGADEQFF.